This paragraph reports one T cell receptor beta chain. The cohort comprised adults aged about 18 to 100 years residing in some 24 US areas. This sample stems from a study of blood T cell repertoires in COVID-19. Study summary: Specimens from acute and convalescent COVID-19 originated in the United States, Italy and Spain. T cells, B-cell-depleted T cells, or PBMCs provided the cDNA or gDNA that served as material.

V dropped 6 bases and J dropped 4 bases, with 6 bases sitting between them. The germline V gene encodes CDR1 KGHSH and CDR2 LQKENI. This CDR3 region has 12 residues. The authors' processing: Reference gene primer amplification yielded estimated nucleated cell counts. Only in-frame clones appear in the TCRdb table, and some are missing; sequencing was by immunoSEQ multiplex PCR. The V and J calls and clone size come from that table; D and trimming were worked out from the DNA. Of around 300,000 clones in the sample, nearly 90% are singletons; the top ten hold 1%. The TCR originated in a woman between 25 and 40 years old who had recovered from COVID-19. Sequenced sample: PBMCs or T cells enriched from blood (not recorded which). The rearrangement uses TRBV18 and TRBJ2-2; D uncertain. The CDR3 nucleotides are TGTGCCAGCTCCATAGTCACCGGGGAGCTGTTTTTT. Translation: CASSIVTGELFF.